A selection of T cell receptor beta chains follows, all from one sample in a study of cytomegalovirus exposure and HLA in healthy donors. The method was immunoSEQ multiplex PCR; TCRdb's version includes in-frame clones alone and lacks a portion of them. Its clone listing holds under 50,000 clones. Material for sequencing was PBMCs. The receptors come from a male donor in good health and CMV-seronegative. CDR3s include the opening cysteine and the closing phenylalanine or tryptophan. D genes are given only for firm matches.

DNA	CDR3	V	J	D
TGTGCCAGCAGCCCCACAGGGCTTAATGAAAAACTGTTTTTT	CASSPTGLNEKLFF	TRBV7-8	TRBJ1-4	-
TGTGCCAGCAGCTTTGGTCAGGGGACCTATGGCTACACCTTC	CASSFGQGTYGYTF	TRBV5-6	TRBJ1-2	-
TGTGCCAGTAGTCTATATCCCTATGGCTACACCTTC	CASSLYPYGYTF	TRBV19	TRBJ1-2	-
TGTGCCAGCAGCCGGGGGGCTAGCAATCAGCCCCAGCATTTT	CASSRGASNQPQHF	TRBV9	TRBJ1-5	-
TGTGCCTGGAGAGGCAGGCCCTTCAAGAACACTGAAGCTTTCTTT	CAWRGRPFKNTEAFF	TRBV30	TRBJ1-1	-
TGTGCCAGTAGTATACAACAGGGGGCGTCGGATGGCTACACCTTC	CASSIQQGASDGYTF	TRBV19	TRBJ1-2	TRBD1
TGTGCTACGGGACAGGTCTCCTACGAGCAGTACTTC	CATGQVSYEQYF	TRBV7-9	TRBJ2-7	TRBD1
TGTGCCAGCAGCGTTGGGGACAGCTTTTTCTCCTACGAGCAGTACTTC	CASSVGDSFFSYEQYF	TRBV9	TRBJ2-7	TRBD1
TGTGCCAGCAGCTTACCCCGCAGATTCTCTGGGGCCAACGTCCTGACTTTC	CASSLPRRFSGANVLTF	TRBV7-8	TRBJ2-6	-
TGCGCCAGCAGCTTGGACGCAGTATCCTACAATGAGCAGTTCTTC	CASSLDAVSYNEQFF	TRBV5-1	TRBJ2-1	-
TGTGCCAGTAGTATTGGGCAGGATAGCAATCAGCCCCAGCATTTT	CASSIGQDSNQPQHF	TRBV19	TRBJ1-5	-
TGTGCCAGCAGCCCAGGGGGAGGCTCCTATAATTCACCCCTCCACTTT	CASSPGGGSYNSPLHF	TRBV5-6	TRBJ1-6	TRBD1
TGTGCCAGCAGCGTAAGCGTCTCCGCCTACGAGCAGTACTTC	CASSVSVSAYEQYF	TRBV9	TRBJ2-7	-
TGTGCCAGCTCACCCCAATATGCGGGGGAGGTGAAAGCTTTCTTT	CASSPQYAGEVKAFF	TRBV18	TRBJ1-1	-
TGCGCCAGCACCCTCTCTCAGGGGACGCCGGTCGGGGCCAACGTCCTGACTTTC	CASTLSQGTPVGANVLTF	TRBV5-1	TRBJ2-6	-
TGTGCCAGCAGCTTGGCCGGACAGGGGGACGAGCAGTACTTC	CASSLAGQGDEQYF	TRBV5-4	TRBJ2-7	TRBD1
TGTGCCAGCAGCCAAGTCCCAACAGACTATGGCTACACCTTC	CASSQVPTDYGYTF	TRBV4-2	TRBJ1-2	-
TGTGCCAGCAGTGAATCACCCGGGGGGAACACTGAAGCTTTCTTT	CASSESPGGNTEAFF	TRBV6-4	TRBJ1-1	-
TGTGCTAGTGGTTTGGGCTACGACAGTTCCTCCTACAATGAGCAGTTCTTC	CASGLGYDSSSYNEQFF	TRBV12-5	TRBJ2-1	-
TGTGCCAGCAGCCCACAGGGCGATGGCACTGAAGCTTTCTTT	CASSPQGDGTEAFF	TRBV14	TRBJ1-1	-
TGTGCCAGCAGTTACTCCGAATCCGACAGCAGGATTCAGTACTTC	CASSYSESDSRIQYF	TRBV6-5	TRBJ2-4	-
TGTGCCAGCACCTCAGGGAACTACGAGCAGTACTTC	CASTSGNYEQYF	TRBV7-9	TRBJ2-7	-
TGTGCCAGCAGCGATCGGGACAGGTCGTTCTCCTACGAGCAGTACTTC	CASSDRDRSFSYEQYF	TRBV9	TRBJ2-7	TRBD1
TGTGCCAGCAGCTTAGCTCGAGGTTACACCTTC	CASSLARGYTF	TRBV11-2	TRBJ1-2	-
TGCGCCAGCAGCCAGGGACAGGGCTACTATGGCTACACCTTC	CASSQGQGYYGYTF	TRBV5-1	TRBJ1-2	TRBD1
TGCGCCAGCAGTGAGCTTCAGGGGAAGGTCACTGAAGCTTTCTTT	CASSELQGKVTEAFF	TRBV10-2	TRBJ1-1	-
TGTGCCAGTAGTCGCTACGGGACACTCAGCTCCTACGAGCAGTACTTC	CASSRYGTLSSYEQYF	TRBV19	TRBJ2-7	-